The T cell receptor (beta chain) described here comes from a study of persistence of HIV-infected CD4 T cells. The study, taken as a whole, reports: Antigen-responding cells were enriched for degenerate expanded CDR3beta sequences.

This was the immunoSEQ version 4 assay in survey mode. Measured with immunoSEQ multiplex PCR; TCRdb has only the in-frame clones, and not every one. The repertoire holds roughly 41,000 clones, with 87% as singletons. In the case of this clone: Antigen specificity is unknown.

The CDR3 length is 15 residues. V was clipped by 1 base and J by 5 bases, with 14 bases between them. The V gene's germline CDR1 is LGHDT and CDR2 YNNKEL (reference sequence). Nonspecific anti-CD3/anti-CD28 bead stimulation represents the broad CD4+ T cell repertoire. CD4+ T cells upregulating both CD40 ligand and CD69 were sorted as responding cells. V gene TRBV3-1 (or the pseudogene TRBV3-2) combines with J gene TRBJ1-1; no definite D call. The receptor was derived from an adult man with HIV who was CMV-seropositive. The source was CD4+ T cells sorted from PBMCs after 18-hour stimulation, collected from a patient who received antiretroviral therapy. CDR3 amino acids: CASSQGATRRTEAFF. The CDR3 region has the DNA TGTGCCAGCAGCCAAGGGGCCACCCGGAGGACTGAAGCTTTCTTT.